These T cell receptor beta chains were read from a single sample in a study of cytomegalovirus exposure and HLA in healthy donors. The method was immunoSEQ multiplex PCR; TCRdb's version includes in-frame clones alone and lacks a portion of them. In all, the sample yields 40,000 to 50,000 clones. Sequences were obtained from PBMCs. These receptors were collected from a man aged 25 to 40 in good health and CMV-seronegative. Both conserved end residues are part of each CDR3. The D gene is left open where the match is weak.

.,TRBJ2-5,TRBV5-1,CASTVSGIEETQYF,TGCGCCAGCACCGTCTCCGGGATAGAAGAGACCCAGTACTTC
TRBD2,TRBJ2-1,TRBV14,CASSRTSGSGNEQFF,TGTGCCAGCAGCCGGACTAGCGGGAGTGGCAATGAGCAGTTCTTC
.,TRBJ2-7,TRBV7-2,CASSGRFEGVDYEQYF,TGTGCCAGCAGCGGTCGCTTCGAGGGGGTCGACTACGAGCAGTACTTC
.,TRBJ1-5,TRBV4-2,CASSPQGLQPQHF,TGTGCCAGCAGCCCGCAGGGGCTTCAGCCCCAGCATTTT
TRBD1,TRBJ2-7,TRBV7-9,CASSGNRGSSYEQYF,TGTGCCAGCAGCGGGAACAGGGGTAGCTCCTACGAGCAGTACTTC
TRBD1,TRBJ2-7,TRBV4-3,CASSRTGDEQYF,TGCGCCAGCAGCCGGACAGGGGACGAGCAGTACTTC
.,TRBJ1-2,TRBV7-9,CASSLDQGGYGYTF,TGTGCCAGCAGCTTAGACCAAGGGGGCTATGGCTACACCTTC
.,TRBJ2-7,TRBV11-2,CASSLSASNSYEQYF,TGTGCCAGCAGCTTATCAGCGTCTAACTCCTACGAGCAGTACTTC
.,TRBJ1-4,TRBV4-1,CASSQIAEKLFF,TGCGCCAGCAGCCAAATCGCGGAAAAACTGTTTTTT
.,TRBJ1-6,TRBV30,CAWIPTGGGKVHF,TGTGCCTGGATTCCAACTGGGGGGGGAAAGGTACACTTT
TRBD2,TRBJ2-1,TRBV4-3,CASSQIAGPYNEQFF,TGCGCCAGCAGCCAAATAGCGGGACCCTACAATGAGCAGTTCTTC
.,TRBJ1-6,TRBV6-5,CASRSRQRFRSPLHF,TGTGCCAGCAGATCTAGACAGCGCTTCCGTTCACCCCTCCACTTT
.,TRBJ2-7,TRBV5-6,CASSFGSRGYEQYF,TGTGCCAGCAGCTTTGGGTCGAGAGGCTACGAGCAGTACTTC
TRBD1,TRBJ2-7,TRBV18,CASSLQGQRYEQYF,TGTGCCAGCTCCCTCCAGGGACAGAGATACGAGCAGTACTTC
.,TRBJ1-5,TRBV6-5,CASSPRTHSNQPQHF,TGTGCCAGCAGTCCCCGGACACATAGCAATCAGCCCCAGCATTTT
.,TRBJ2-7,TRBV12-2,CASRLDTSGRAQVGEQYF,TGTGCAAGTCGCTTAGATACTAGCGGGAGGGCCCAGGTGGGCGAGCAGTACTTC
TRBD1,TRBJ1-2,TRBV5-1,CASSPGTGLNSHGYTF,TGCGCCAGCAGCCCCGGGACAGGGCTAAATTCACATGGCTACACCTTC
.,TRBJ1-2,TRBV10-1,CASSLDCTYGYTF,TGCGCCAGCAGTCTGGACTGCACCTATGGCTACACCTTC
.,TRBJ2-1,TRBV7-6,CASSLGRGYEQFF,TGTGCCAGCAGCTTAGGGCGCGGGTATGAGCAGTTCTTC